The text below deals with one TCR beta chain. This CDR3 region has 12 residues. Trimming removed 6 bases from V and 7 bases from J, with 9 bases in between. Germline V gives CDR1 LNHDA, CDR2 SQIVND (reference sequence). The sample comes from a study of OX40 agonist ivuxolimab in advanced cancers. Profiled with immunoSEQ multiplex PCR; TCRdb holds only in-frame clones, not every one. This table holds 65,000 to 100,000 clones, about 90% found once. The source material was CD4+ or CD8+ T cells sorted from blood, sampled in a trial of the OX40 agonist ivuxolimab. The J gene is TRBJ2-2, the V gene TRBV19; D unclear. The TCR comes from an adult with an advanced solid tumor such as melanoma, head and neck, liver or kidney cancer. CDR3 sequence: CASRGLDGELFF. CDR3 sequence (DNA): TGTGCCAGTAGAGGGTTAGACGGGGAGCTGTTTTTT.